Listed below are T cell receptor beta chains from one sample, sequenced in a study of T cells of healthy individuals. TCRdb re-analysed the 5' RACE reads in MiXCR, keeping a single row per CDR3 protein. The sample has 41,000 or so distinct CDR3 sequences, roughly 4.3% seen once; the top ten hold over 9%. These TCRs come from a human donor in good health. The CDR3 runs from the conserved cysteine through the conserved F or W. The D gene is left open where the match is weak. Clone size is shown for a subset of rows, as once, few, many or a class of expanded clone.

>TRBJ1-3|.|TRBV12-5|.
TGTGCTAGTGGTTTGGAGCCGATAGGGGCCAAAAACACCATATATTTT
CASGLEPIGAKNTIYF
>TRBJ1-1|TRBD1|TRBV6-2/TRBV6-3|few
TGTGCCAGCCAGACTGTAAGGGGACAGAGGGCTGAAGCTTTCTTT
CASQTVRGQRAEAFF
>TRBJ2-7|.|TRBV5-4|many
TGTGCCAGCAGTCACAACCGTCGGCTTTACGAGCAGTACTTC
CASSHNRRLYEQYF
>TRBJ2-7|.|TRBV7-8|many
TGTGCCAGCAGCTTTAGTTACGACTACGAGCAGTACTTC
CASSFSYDYEQYF
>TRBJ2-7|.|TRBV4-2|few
TGTGCCAGCAGCCAAGAGTACGGAGACTACGAGCAGTACTTC
CASSQEYGDYEQYF
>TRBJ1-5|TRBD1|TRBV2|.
TGTGCCAGCAGTGGGACAGGGGGAAGACAGCCCCAGCATTTT
CASSGTGGRQPQHF
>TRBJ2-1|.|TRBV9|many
TGTGCCAGCAGCGCGGGTCTAGACGCCTACAATGAGCAGTTCTTC
CASSAGLDAYNEQFF
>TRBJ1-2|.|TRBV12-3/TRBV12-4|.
TGTGCCAGCAGTTTACCCGGACAGCTCTATGGCTACACCTTC
CASSLPGQLYGYTF
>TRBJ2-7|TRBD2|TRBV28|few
TGTGCCGCCGAGCGGGGGAGTACCTACGAGCAGTACTTC
CAAERGSTYEQYF
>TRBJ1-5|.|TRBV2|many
TGTGCCAGCAGTCCAGACGTGTATAGCAATCAGCCCCAGCATTTT
CASSPDVYSNQPQHF
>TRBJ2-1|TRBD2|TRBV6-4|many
TGTGCCAGCAGTAAGAGCGGGGACTCCTACAATGAGCAGTTCTTC
CASSKSGDSYNEQFF
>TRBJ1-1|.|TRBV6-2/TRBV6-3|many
TGTGCCAGCAGGGACTCAGGGGCCACTGAAGCTTTCTTT
CASRDSGATEAFF
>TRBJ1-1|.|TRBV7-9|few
TGTGCCAGCAGCTCACCCGGACGGGGGCAGGGTGAAGCTTTCTTT
CASSSPGRGQGEAFF
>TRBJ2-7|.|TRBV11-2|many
TGTGCCAGCAGCTTAGAATTCCCCGAGCAGTACTTC
CASSLEFPEQYF
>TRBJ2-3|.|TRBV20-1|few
TGCAGTGCTGGATTGGGATGGTCAGATACGCAGTATTTT
CSAGLGWSDTQYF
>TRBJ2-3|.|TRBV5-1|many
TGCGCCAGCATAATTCGGGAAGATACGCAGTATTTT
CASIIREDTQYF
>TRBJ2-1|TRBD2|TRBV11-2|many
TGTGCCAGCAGCTTGGCGTCGTGGCGGGGGGTTTACAATGAGCAGTTCTTC
CASSLASWRGVYNEQFF
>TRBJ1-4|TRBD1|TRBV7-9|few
TGTGCCAGCAGCTTAAGGGCGACAGGGGAGGCAAAACTGTTTTTT
CASSLRATGEAKLFF
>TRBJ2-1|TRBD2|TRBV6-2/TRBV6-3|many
TGTGCCAGCAGTTCCCCTAGCGGGACAGACAATGAGCAGTTCTTC
CASSSPSGTDNEQFF
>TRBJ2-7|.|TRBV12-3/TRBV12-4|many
TGTGCCAGCAGTTTAGCTAGCGGCTACGAGCAGTACTTC
CASSLASGYEQYF
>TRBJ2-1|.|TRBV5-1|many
TGCGCCAGCAGCGGCCGGGCCGCTGGGCTGACGCAGTTCTTC
CASSGRAAGLTQFF
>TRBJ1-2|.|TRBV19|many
TGTGCCAGTAGTTTCTCCAGGGCTAACTATGGCTACACCTTC
CASSFSRANYGYTF
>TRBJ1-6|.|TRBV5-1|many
TGCGCCAGGATTAAACAGGGTGTCCATAATTCACCCCTCCACTTT
CARIKQGVHNSPLHF
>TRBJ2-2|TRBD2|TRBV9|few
TGTGCCAGCAGGGAGAGGGAGGGAGACACCGGGGAGCTGTTTTTT
CASREREGDTGELFF
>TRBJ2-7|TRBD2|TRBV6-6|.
TGTGCCAGCAGCATCGGACTAGCGGGAGACACCTACGAGCAGTACTTC
CASSIGLAGDTYEQYF
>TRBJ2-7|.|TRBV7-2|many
TGTGCCAGCAGCCCCCCCGGAGTCCCCTACGAGCAGTACTTC
CASSPPGVPYEQYF
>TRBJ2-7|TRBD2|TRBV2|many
TGTGCCAGCAGTGAAAGGGGGACTAGCGGGATCGACGAGCAGTACTTC
CASSERGTSGIDEQYF
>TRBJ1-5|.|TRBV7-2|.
TGTGCCAGCAGCCCCACCAATCAGCCCCAGCATTTT
CASSPTNQPQHF
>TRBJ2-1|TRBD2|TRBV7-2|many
TGTGCCAGCAGCTTAGAAGGGACTAGCGGGAGATATTACAATGAGCAGTTCTTC
CASSLEGTSGRYYNEQFF
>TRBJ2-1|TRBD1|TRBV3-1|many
TGTGCCAGCAGCCCTGGACAGGGGGCGGTTCGGGTCCCCTACAATGAGCAGTTCTTC
CASSPGQGAVRVPYNEQFF
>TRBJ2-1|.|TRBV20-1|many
TGCAGTGCGAGGGGCCTGAGCTCCTACAATGAGCAGTTCTTC
CSARGLSSYNEQFF
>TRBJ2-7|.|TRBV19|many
TGTGCCAGTAGTTGGCAGTCTCCCTCCTACGAGCAGTACTTC
CASSWQSPSYEQYF
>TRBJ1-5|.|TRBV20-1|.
TGCAGTGCTAGATCCTTTGACAGTTATAGCAATCAGCCCCAGCATTTT
CSARSFDSYSNQPQHF
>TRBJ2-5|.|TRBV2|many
TGTGCCAGCACCGAGACGAGCCTCCGATCGGCCCAGTACTTC
CASTETSLRSAQYF
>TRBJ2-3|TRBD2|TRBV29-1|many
TGCAGCCCGGAGGGACTAGCCCCAGATACGCAGTATTTT
CSPEGLAPDTQYF
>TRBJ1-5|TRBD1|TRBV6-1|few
TGTGCCAGCAGTAATAACAGGGGTAGTAGCAATCAGCCCCAGCATTTT
CASSNNRGSSNQPQHF
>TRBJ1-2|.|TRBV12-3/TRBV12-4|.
TGTGCCAGCAGTTTCGGTCACAAAGGCTATGGCTACACCTTC
CASSFGHKGYGYTF
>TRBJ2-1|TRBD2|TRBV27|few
TGTGCCAGCAGGGGACTACTCTCCGAGCAGCAGTTCTTC
CASRGLLSEQQFF
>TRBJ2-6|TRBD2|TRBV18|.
TGTGCCAGCTCACCGGCCGGGGGGAACTCTGGGGCCAACGTCCTGACTTTC
CASSPAGGNSGANVLTF
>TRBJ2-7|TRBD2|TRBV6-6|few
TGTGCCAGCAGTTACACGCCGGGACTACAAGAGGACGAGCAGTACTTC
CASSYTPGLQEDEQYF
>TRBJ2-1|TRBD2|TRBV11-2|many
TGTGCCAGCAGCCCTCGGACTAGCGGGGGTGCAGGGGCTAATGAGCAGTTCTTC
CASSPRTSGGAGANEQFF
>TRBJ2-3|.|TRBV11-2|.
TGTGCCAGCAAACCCGGGGGCTTTGTCACAGATACGCAGTATTTT
CASKPGGFVTDTQYF
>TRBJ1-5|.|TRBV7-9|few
TGTGCCAGCAGCCCCCTGGGTGAGAGTGGACAGCCCCAGCATTTT
CASSPLGESGQPQHF
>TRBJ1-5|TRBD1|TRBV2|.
TGTGCCAGCAGTAGTACGGACAGGGATCGGCCCCAGCATTTT
CASSSTDRDRPQHF
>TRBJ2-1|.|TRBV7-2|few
TGTGCCAGCAGCTTACAACAGTACAATGAGCAGTTCTTC
CASSLQQYNEQFF
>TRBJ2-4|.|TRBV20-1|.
TGCAGTGCTAGTGGACAAGAGAGAAACATTCAGTACTTC
CSASGQERNIQYF